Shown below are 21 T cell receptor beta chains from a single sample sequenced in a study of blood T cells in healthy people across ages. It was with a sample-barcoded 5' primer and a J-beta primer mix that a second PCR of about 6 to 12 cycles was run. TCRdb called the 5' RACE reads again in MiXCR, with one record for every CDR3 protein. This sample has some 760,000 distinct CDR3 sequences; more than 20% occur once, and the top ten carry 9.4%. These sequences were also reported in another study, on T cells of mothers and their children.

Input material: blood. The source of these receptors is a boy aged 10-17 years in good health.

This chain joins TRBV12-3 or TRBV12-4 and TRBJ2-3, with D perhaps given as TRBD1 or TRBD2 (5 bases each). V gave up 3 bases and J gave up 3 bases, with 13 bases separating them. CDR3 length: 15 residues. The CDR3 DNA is TGTGCCAGCAGTTTTCCGGAGAGGGGAACAGATACGCAGTATTTT. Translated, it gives CASSFPERGTDTQYF.

CDR3 loop: CATSAWDPPNEQFF. The CDR3 coding sequence is TGTGCCACCAGTGCCTGGGACCCTCCGAATGAGCAGTTCTTC. This sequence joins TRBV24-1 and TRBJ2-1; D might be TRBD1 or TRBD2, each matching 5 bases. Trimming pared 5 bases from V and 7 bases from J, leaving 14 bases between. CDR3 length equals 14 residues. Germline CDR1 KGHDR, CDR2 SFDVKD.

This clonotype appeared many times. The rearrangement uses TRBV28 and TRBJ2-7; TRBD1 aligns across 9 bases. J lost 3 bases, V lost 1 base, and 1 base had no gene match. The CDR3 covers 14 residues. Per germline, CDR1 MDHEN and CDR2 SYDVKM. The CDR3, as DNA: TGTGCCAGCAGTTTATCGGGACAGGGCTACGAGCAGTACTTC. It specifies CASSLSGQGYEQYF. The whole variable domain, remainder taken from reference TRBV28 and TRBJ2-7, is DVKVTQSSRYLVKRTGEKVFLECVQDMDHENMFWYRQDPGLGLRLIYFSYDVKMKEKGDIPEGYSVSREKKERFSLILESASTNQTSMYLCASSLSGQGYEQYFGPGTRLTVT.

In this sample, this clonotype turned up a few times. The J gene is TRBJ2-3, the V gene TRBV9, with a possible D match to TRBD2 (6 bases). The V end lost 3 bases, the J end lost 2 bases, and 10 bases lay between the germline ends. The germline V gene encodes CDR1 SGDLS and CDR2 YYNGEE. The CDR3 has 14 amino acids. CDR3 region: CASSGGGVTDTQYF. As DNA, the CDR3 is TGTGCCAGCAGCGGCGGCGGGGTCACAGATACGCAGTATTTT. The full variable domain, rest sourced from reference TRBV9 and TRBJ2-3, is DSGVTQTPKHLITATGQRVTLRCSPRSGDLSVYWYQQSLDQGLQFLIQYYNGEERAKGNILERFSAQQFPDLHSELNLSSLELGDSALYFCASSGGGVTDTQYFGPGTRLTVL.

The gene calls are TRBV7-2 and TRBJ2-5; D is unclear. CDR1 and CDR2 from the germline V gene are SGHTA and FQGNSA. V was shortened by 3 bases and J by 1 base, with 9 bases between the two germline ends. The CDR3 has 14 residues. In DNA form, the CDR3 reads TGTGCCAGCAGCTTTGATGCGTTCCAAGAGACCCAGTACTTC. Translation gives CASSFDAFQETQYF.

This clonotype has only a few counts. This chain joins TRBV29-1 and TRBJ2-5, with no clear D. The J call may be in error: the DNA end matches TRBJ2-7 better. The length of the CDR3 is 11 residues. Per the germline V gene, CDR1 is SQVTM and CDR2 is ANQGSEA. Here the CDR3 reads CSVQITYEQYF. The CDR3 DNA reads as TGCAGCGTCCAGATTACCTACGAGCAGTACTTC.

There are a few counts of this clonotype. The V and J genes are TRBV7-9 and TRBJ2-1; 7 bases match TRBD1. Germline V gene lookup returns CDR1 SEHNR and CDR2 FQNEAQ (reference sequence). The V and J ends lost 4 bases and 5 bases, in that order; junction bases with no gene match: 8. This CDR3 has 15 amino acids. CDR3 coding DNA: TGTGCCAGCAGCTCCACAGGGGTGGGCCACAATGAGCAGTTCTTC. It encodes CASSSTGVGHNEQFF. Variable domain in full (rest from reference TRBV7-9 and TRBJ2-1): DTGVSQNPRHKITKRGQNVTFRCDPISEHNRLYWYRQTLGQGPEFLTYFQNEAQLEKSRLLSDRFSAERPKGSFSTLEIQRTEQGDSAMYLCASSSTGVGHNEQFFGPGTRLTVL.

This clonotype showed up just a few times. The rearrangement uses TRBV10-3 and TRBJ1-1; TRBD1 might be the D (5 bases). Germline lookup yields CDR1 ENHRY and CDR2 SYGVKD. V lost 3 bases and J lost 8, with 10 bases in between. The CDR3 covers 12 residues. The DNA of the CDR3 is TGTGCCATCAGTGACCAGGGAGAGGAAGCTTTCTTT. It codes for CAISDQGEEAFF.

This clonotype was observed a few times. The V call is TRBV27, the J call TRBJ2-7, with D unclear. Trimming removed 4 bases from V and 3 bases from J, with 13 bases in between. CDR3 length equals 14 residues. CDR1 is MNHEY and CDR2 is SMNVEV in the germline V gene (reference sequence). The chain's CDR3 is CASSSRLESYEQYF. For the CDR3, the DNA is TGTGCCAGCAGTTCGCGACTGGAAAGCTACGAGCAGTACTTC.

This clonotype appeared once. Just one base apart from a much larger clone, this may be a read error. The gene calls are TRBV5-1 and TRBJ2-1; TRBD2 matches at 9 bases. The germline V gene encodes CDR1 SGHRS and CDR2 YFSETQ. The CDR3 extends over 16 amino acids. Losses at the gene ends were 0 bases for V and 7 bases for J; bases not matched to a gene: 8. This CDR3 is CASSLGSGTSSNEQFF. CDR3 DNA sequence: TGCGCCAGCAGCTTGGGATCCGGGACTAGCTCTAATGAGCAGTTCTTC.

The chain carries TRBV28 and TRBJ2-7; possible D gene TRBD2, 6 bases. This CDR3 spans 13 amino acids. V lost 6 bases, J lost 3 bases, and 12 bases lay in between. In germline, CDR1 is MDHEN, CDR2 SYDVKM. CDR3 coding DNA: TGTGCCAGCAGCACGGGACTCATCTACGAGCAGTACTTC. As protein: CASSTGLIYEQYF. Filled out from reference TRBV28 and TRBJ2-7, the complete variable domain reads DVKVTQSSRYLVKRTGEKVFLECVQDMDHENMFWYRQDPGLGLRLIYFSYDVKMKEKGDIPEGYSVSREKKERFSLILESASTNQTSMYLCASSTGLIYEQYFGPGTRLTVT.

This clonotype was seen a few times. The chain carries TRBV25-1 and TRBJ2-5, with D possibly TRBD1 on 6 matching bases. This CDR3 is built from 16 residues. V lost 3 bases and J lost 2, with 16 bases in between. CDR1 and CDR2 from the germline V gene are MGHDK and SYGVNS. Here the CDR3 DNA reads TGTGCCAGCAGTGAGCAACAGGGAAGGAGGCAAGAGACCCAGTACTTC. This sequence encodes CASSEQQGRRQETQYF.

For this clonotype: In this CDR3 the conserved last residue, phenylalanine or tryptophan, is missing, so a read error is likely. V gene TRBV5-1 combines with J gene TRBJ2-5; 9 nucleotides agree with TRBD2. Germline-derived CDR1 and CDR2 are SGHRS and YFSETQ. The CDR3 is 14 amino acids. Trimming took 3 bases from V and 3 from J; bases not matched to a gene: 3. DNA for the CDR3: TGCGCCAGCAGCTCATCTAGCGGGAAAGAGACCCAGTACCTC. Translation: CASSSSSGKETQYL.

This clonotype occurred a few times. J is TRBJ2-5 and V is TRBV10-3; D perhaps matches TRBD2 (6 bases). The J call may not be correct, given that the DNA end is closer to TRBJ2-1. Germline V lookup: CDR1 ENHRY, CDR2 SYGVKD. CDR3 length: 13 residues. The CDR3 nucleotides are TGTGCCATCAGTGAGCCAAAGCGGGATGAGCAGTTCTTC. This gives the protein CAISEPKRDEQFF.

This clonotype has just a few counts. CDR3 bases: TGTGCCAGCAGCAAAGAGGGCAGGGGGCGAGAGACCCAGTACTTC. As protein: CASSKEGRGRETQYF. V is TRBV21-1 and J is TRBJ2-5; the DNA was not compared with TRBD1, the D call given in the table. TRBV21-1 is a pseudogene locus. The CDR3 is 15 amino acids.

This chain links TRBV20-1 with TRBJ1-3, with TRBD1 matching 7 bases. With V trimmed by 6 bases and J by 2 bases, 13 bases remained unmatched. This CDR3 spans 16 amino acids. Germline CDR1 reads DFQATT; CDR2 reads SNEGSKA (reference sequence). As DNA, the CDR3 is TGCAGTGCCAGGGATAGAGGGGGCTTTACTGGAAACACCATATATTTT. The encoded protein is CSARDRGGFTGNTIYF.

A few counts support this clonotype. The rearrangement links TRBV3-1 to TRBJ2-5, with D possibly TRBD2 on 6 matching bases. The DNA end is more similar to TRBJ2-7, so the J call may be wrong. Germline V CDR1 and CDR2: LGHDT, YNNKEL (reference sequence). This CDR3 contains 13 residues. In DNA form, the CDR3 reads TGTGCCAGCAGCCAAGGCGGGACGTACGAGCAGTACTTC. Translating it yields CASSQGGTYEQYF.

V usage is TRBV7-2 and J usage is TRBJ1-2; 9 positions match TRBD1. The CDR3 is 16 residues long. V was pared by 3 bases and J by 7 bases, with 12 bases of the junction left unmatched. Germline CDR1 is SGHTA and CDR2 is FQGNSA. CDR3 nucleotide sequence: TGTGCCAGCAGCTTTCAACCGGGACAGGGACCACCTGGCTACACCTTC. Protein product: CASSFQPGQGPPGYTF.

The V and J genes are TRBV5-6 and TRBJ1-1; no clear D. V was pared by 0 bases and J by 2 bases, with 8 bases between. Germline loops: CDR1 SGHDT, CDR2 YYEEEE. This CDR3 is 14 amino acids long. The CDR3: CASSLAVPNTEAFF. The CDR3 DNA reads TGTGCCAGCAGCTTGGCCGTACCCAACACTGAAGCTTTCTTT.

CDR3 DNA sequence: TGTGCCAGCAGTTTGACAGGGGCTCAAAAAGAGACCCAGTACTTC. Translating gives CASSLTGAQKETQYF. The rearrangement joins TRBV12-3 or TRBV12-4 to TRBJ2-5, with 8 bases that match TRBD1. J gave up 3 bases and V 3 bases, and 6 bases lay outside the gene matches. There are 15 residues in the CDR3.

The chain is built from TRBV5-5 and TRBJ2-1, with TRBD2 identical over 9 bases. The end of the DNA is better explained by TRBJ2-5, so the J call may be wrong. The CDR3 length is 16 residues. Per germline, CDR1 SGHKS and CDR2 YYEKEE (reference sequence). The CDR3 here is CASSLLPSGDRETQYF. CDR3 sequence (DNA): TGTGCCAGCAGCTTGTTACCTAGCGGGGACCGAGAGACCCAGTACTTC.